These 8 T cell receptor beta chains were all obtained from the same sample, sequenced in a study of CD8 T cells in Susac syndrome. RNA in amounts of roughly 0.5 to 1 ug was reverse transcribed with random hexamers. TCRdb analysed the immunoSEQ multiplex PCR reads with MiXCR anew, one entry per CDR3 protein. The top ten clones hold roughly 0.2% of a sample with about 290,000 distinct CDR3 sequences, approximately 91% of them seen once. The sequenced sample was CD8+ T cells from PBMCs. These receptors all stem from a human donor with multiple sclerosis.

This sequence joins TRBV9 and TRBJ2-1; 9 positions match TRBD2. Germline V gives CDR1 SGDLS, CDR2 YYNGEE. There are 15 residues in the CDR3. V trimming: 4 bases; J trimming: 5 bases; junction bases outside the gene matches: 7. DNA for the CDR3: TGTGCCAGCAGCAACAGCGGGGGGTTACACAATGAGCAGTTCTTC. Residues: CASSNSGGLHNEQFF.

The chain has TRBV7-9 and TRBJ2-7; D remains unclear. This CDR3 is 14 amino acids long. The germline CDR1 and CDR2 sequences are SEHNR and FQNEAQ (reference sequence). Trimming pared 4 bases from V and 5 bases from J, leaving 15 bases between. The CDR3 bases are TGTGCCAGCAGCTCCTCAGCTCTCAAGGACGAGCAGTACTTC. Protein product: CASSSSALKDEQYF.

The chain links TRBV28 to TRBJ2-6, with 7 nucleotides matching TRBD1. CDR3 size: 19 residues. With V trimmed by 5 bases and J by 1 base, 14 bases remained unmatched. Germline V gives CDR1 MDHEN, CDR2 SYDVKM. CDR3 DNA: TGTGCCAGCAGTCCTCGACAGGGCTCAGACGAATCTGGGGCCAACGTCCTGACTTTC. Translating gives CASSPRQGSDESGANVLTF.

V usage is TRBV2 and J usage is TRBJ2-7; 8 nucleotides align to TRBD2. V dropped 10 bases and J dropped 1; count of bases not matched to a gene: 18. CDR1 SNHLY and CDR2 FYNNEI come from the germline V gene. The CDR3 spans 17 residues. The CDR3 reads CATISGSSRIGSYEQYF. The CDR3 nucleotides read TGTGCCACCATCAGCGGGAGTAGTAGGATAGGGTCCTACGAGCAGTACTTC.

The V gene is TRBV2, the J gene TRBJ1-2; 8 bases agree with TRBD1. The CDR3 has 15 amino acids. J lost 3 bases, V lost 8 bases, and 11 bases had no gene match. Germline V gives CDR1 SNHLY, CDR2 FYNNEI. CDR3 sequence: CASGELDRGDYGYTF. Written as DNA, the CDR3 is TGTGCCAGCGGGGAACTCGACAGGGGAGACTATGGCTACACCTTC.

The chain employs TRBV11-2 and TRBJ2-7, with 11 bases lining up with TRBD1. The CDR3 loop spans 17 amino acids. Unmatched junction bases numbered 9, after V lost 2 bases and J lost 3 bases. Germline lookup yields CDR1 SGHAT and CDR2 FQNNGV. The CDR3: CASSLFVAGTGGYEQYF. CDR3 DNA sequence: TGTGCCAGCAGCTTATTTGTTGCCGGGACAGGGGGCTACGAGCAGTACTTC.

V and J are TRBV27 and TRBJ2-2; the match to TRBD2 covers 7 bases. From germline, CDR1 is MNHEY and CDR2 SMNVEV (reference sequence). V was clipped by 2 bases and J by 2 bases; unmatched bases: 8. The CDR3 sequence is 17 residues long. This chain's CDR3 is CASSLRRERINTGELFF. In nucleotides, the CDR3 is TGTGCCAGCAGTTTACGGCGGGAGCGGATTAACACCGGGGAGCTGTTTTTT.

This clonotype turned up a few times. V usage is TRBV7-2 and J usage is TRBJ2-7; no clear D. The CDR3 is 14 amino acids. Trimming took 1 base from V and 2 from J, leaving 9 bases between them. Germline CDR1 is SGHTA and CDR2 is FQGNSA. The CDR3 protein is CASSLEVNAYEQYF. As DNA, the CDR3 is TGTGCCAGCAGCTTAGAGGTTAACGCCTACGAGCAGTACTTC. The full variable domain, rest sourced from reference TRBV7-2 and TRBJ2-7, is GAGVSQSPSNKVTEKGKDVELRCDPISGHTALYWYRQSLGQGLEFLIYFQGNSAPDKSGLPSDRFSAERTGGSVSTLTIQRTQQEDSAVYLCASSLEVNAYEQYFGPGTRLTVT.